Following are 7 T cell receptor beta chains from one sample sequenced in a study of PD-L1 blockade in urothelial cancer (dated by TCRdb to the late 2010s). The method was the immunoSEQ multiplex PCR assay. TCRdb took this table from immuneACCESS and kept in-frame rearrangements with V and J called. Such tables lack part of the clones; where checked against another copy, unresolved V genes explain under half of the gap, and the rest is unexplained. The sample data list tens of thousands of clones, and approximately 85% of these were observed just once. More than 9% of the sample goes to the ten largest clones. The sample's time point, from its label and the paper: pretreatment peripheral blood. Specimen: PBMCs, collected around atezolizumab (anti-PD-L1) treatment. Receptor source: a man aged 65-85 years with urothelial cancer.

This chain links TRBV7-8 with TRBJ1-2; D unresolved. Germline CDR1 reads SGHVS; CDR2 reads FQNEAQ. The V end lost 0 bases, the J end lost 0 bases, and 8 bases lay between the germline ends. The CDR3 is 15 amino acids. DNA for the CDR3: TGTGCCAGCAGCTTAGCGCAAGGAGCTAACTATGGCTACACCTTC. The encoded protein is CASSLAQGANYGYTF.

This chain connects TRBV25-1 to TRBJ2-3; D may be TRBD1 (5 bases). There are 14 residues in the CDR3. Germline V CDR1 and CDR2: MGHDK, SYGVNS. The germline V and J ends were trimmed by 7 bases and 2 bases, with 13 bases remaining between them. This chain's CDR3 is CASTRAGPTDTQYF. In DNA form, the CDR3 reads TGTGCCAGCACCCGGGCAGGGCCCACAGATACGCAGTATTTT. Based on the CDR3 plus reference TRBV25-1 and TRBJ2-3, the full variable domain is EADIYQTPRYLVIGTGKKITLECSQTMGHDKMYWYQQDPGMELHLIHYSYGVNSTEKGDLSSESTVSRIRTEHFPLTLESARPSHTSQYLCASTRAGPTDTQYFGPGTRLTVL.

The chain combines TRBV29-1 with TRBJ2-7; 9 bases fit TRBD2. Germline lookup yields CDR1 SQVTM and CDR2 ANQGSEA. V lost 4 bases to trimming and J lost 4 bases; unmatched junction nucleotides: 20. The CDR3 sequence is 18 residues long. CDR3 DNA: TGCAGCGTTGTGGGCCGAGCCCGGAGTCTAGCGGGATTATACGAGCAGTACTTC. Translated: CSVVGRARSLAGLYEQYF.

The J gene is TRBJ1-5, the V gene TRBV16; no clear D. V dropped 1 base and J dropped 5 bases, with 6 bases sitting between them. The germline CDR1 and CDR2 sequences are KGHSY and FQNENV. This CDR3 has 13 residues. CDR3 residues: CASSQFGDQPQHF. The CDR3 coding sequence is TGTGCCAGCAGCCAATTCGGGGATCAGCCCCAGCATTTT. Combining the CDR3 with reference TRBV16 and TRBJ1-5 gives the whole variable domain GEEVAQTPKHLVRGEGQKAKLYCAPIKGHSYVFWYQQVLKNEFKFLISFQNENVFDETGMPKERFSAKCLPNSPCSLEIQATKLEDSAVYFCASSQFGDQPQHFGDGTRLSIL.

CDR3 sequence reads: CASSVLPGLADNEQFF. CDR3 coding DNA: TGCGCCAGCAGCGTCCTCCCGGGACTAGCGGATAATGAGCAGTTCTTC. The chain links TRBV5-1 to TRBJ2-1; 11 positions agree with TRBD2. The CDR3 totals 16 residues. The germline V gene has CDR1 SGHRS and CDR2 YFSETQ. Trimming at V came to 4 bases and at J to 7 bases, leaving 10 bases not matched to a gene. Using reference TRBV5-1 and TRBJ2-1 for the parts outside the CDR3, the full variable domain is KAGVTQTPRYLIKTRGQQVTLSCSPISGHRSVSWYQQTPGQGLQFLFEYFSETQRNKGNFPGRFSGRQFSNSRSEMNVSTLELGDSALYLCASSVLPGLADNEQFFGPGTRLTVL.

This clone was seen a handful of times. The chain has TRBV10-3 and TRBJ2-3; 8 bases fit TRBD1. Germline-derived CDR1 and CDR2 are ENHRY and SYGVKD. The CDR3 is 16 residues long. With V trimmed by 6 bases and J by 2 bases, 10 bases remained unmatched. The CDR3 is CAIRISGTGYTDTQYF. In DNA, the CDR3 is TGTGCCATCAGGATCTCCGGGACAGGCTACACAGATACGCAGTATTTT.

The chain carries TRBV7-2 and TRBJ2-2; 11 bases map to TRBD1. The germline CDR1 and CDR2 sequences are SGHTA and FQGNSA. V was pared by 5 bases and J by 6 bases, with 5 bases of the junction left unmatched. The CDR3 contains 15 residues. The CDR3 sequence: CASSRGQGGSGELFF. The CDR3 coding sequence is TGTGCCAGCAGCCGGGGACAGGGGGGATCCGGGGAGCTGTTTTTT.